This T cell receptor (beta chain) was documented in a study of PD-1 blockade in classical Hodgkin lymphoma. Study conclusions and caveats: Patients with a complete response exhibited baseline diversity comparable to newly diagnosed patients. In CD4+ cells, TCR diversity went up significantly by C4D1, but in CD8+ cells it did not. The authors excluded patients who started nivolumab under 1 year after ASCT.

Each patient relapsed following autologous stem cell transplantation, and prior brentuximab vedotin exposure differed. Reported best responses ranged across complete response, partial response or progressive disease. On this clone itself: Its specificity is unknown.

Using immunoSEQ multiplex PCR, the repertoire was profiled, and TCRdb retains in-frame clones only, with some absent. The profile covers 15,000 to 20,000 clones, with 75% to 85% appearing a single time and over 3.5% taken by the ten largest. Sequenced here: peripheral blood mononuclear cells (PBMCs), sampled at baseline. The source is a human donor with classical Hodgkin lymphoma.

CDR3 in DNA: TGTGCCAGCAGTTACGACTATCGTAGCAATCAGCCCCAGCATTTT. This encodes CASSYDYRSNQPQHF. This chain joins TRBV6-5 and TRBJ1-5; D uncertain. CDR3 length: 15 residues. V lost 2 bases and J 0 bases, leaving 8 bases between the germline ends. Germline V gene sequence: CDR1 MNHEY, CDR2 SVGAGI.